The 24 T cell receptor beta chains listed next were all sequenced from one sample in a study of blood T cell repertoires in COVID-19. Sequencing used immunoSEQ multiplex PCR; TCRdb keeps in-frame clones, though not all of them. In the table there are 250,000 or so clones, about 90% of which are singletons. Input material: peripheral blood. The receptors were sampled from a woman aged 40 to 55 who had recovered from COVID-19.

The chain has TRBV15 and TRBJ1-2; D not resolved. Germline V gene sequence: CDR1 LNHNV, CDR2 YYDKDF (reference sequence). This CDR3 is 14 amino acids long. The ends were cut back, 0 bases at V and 3 bases at J, with 8 bases in the middle. CDR3 DNA sequence: TGTGCCACCAGCAGAGAAGAGGGCTACTATGGCTACACCTTC. Translation gives CATSREEGYYGYTF.

The chain is built from TRBV7-7 and TRBJ2-2, with TRBD1 identical over 10 bases. V lost 6 bases, J lost 4 bases, and 5 bases stayed unmatched. The germline gives CDR1 SSHAT, CDR2 FNYEAQ (reference sequence). The CDR3 extends over 15 amino acids. DNA of the CDR3: TGTGCCAGCAGAGCCGGGACAGGGGTCACCGGGGAGCTGTTTTTT. This encodes CASRAGTGVTGELFF.

This chain joins TRBV6-5 and TRBJ2-1, with TRBD2 matching 15 bases. V lost 6 bases to trimming and J lost 7 bases; unmatched junction nucleotides: 4. The germline CDR1 and CDR2 sequences are MNHEY and SVGAGI. The CDR3 contains 15 residues. The CDR3 DNA reads TGTGCCAGCAGCTGGACTAGCGGGGGGGGAAATGAGCAGTTCTTC. It codes for CASSWTSGGGNEQFF.

The V gene is TRBV24-1, the J gene TRBJ1-5; D not resolved. Germline CDR1 KGHDR, CDR2 SFDVKD. CDR3 size: 19 residues. Trimming shortened V by 12 bases and J by 0 bases, and 29 bases separated the two germline ends. The CDR3: CACHHSAVGDTPSNQPQHF. In nucleotides, the CDR3 is TGTGCCTGCCACCACTCTGCAGTCGGTGACACCCCTAGCAATCAGCCCCAGCATTTT.

This clone has only a few counts. The chain employs TRBV5-1 and TRBJ2-7, with 7 bases fitting TRBD1. This CDR3 region has 15 residues. The ends lost 0 bases at V and 3 bases at J; junction bases unmatched: 6. Looked up from germline, CDR1 is SGHRS and CDR2 is YFSETQ. The CDR3 is CASSLGGTENYEQYF. CDR3 in DNA: TGCGCCAGCAGCTTGGGGGGGACAGAGAACTACGAGCAGTACTTC.

This chain joins TRBV11-2 and TRBJ2-6; TRBD2 is a possible D gene (5 bases). The germline CDR1 and CDR2 sequences are SGHAT and FQNNGV. V was pared by 4 bases and J by 1 base, with 14 bases between. The CDR3 runs to 17 residues. The CDR3 bases are TGTGCCAGCAGCTCATTTCATCGGGGTTCTGGGGCCAACGTCCTGACTTTC. Encoded protein: CASSSFHRGSGANVLTF.

The chain links TRBV27 to TRBJ1-2, with a possible D match to TRBD1 (6 bases). The CDR3 totals 14 residues. The ends were cut back, 2 bases at V and 8 bases at J, with 15 bases in the middle. Germline CDR1 and CDR2: MNHEY and SMNVEV (reference sequence). The CDR3 DNA follows: TGTGCCAGCAGTTTAAGAAGGGGGGGCGCCGGCTACACCTTC. It codes for CASSLRRGGAGYTF.

The rearrangement links TRBV7-2 to TRBJ1-2; the D gene is possibly TRBD1 (5 bases). V lost 2 bases and J lost 6, with 22 bases in between. The CDR3 consists of 17 residues. Germline V gene lookup returns CDR1 SGHTA and CDR2 FQGNSA. The CDR3 DNA sequence: TGTGCCAGCAGCTTACGGGCGTCTCAGGGTGGAAAAGATGGCTACACCTTC. Its protein is CASSLRASQGGKDGYTF.

V usage is TRBV3-1 (or the pseudogene TRBV3-2) and J usage is TRBJ1-5, with TRBD1 matching over 8 bases. The germline CDR1 and CDR2 sequences are LGHDT and YNNKEL (reference sequence). Losses at the gene ends were 4 bases for V and 2 bases for J; bases not matched to a gene: 4. The CDR3 has 15 amino acids. The CDR3 DNA follows: TGTGCCAGCAGCCTTTCACAGGGGGGCAATCAGCCCCAGCATTTT. Translating gives CASSLSQGGNQPQHF.

The chain uses TRBV4-2 and TRBJ2-3, with 7 bases lining up with TRBD2. Germline V gene sequence: CDR1 LGHNA, CDR2 YNFKEQ. The V gene end was trimmed by 1 base and the J gene end by 2 bases; junction bases not matched to a gene: 15. The CDR3 covers 19 residues. The CDR3 coding sequence is TGTGCCAGCAGCCAAGGGGACCTCAGCGGGGACCCGACCACAGATACGCAGTATTTT. Translating gives CASSQGDLSGDPTTDTQYF.

The chain couples TRBV19 to TRBJ1-1; 7 bases are a match to TRBD1. Germline values: CDR1 LNHDA, CDR2 SQIVND (reference sequence). The junction had 6 bases not matched to a gene; V was cut back by 5 bases and J by 6 bases. This CDR3 contains 13 residues. CDR3 residues: CASSVIGGAEAFF. The CDR3 region has the DNA TGTGCCAGTAGTGTCATAGGGGGCGCTGAAGCTTTCTTT.

The CDR3 sequence is CASSLRSDYGYTF. DNA for the CDR3: TGTGCCAGCAGTTTACGGAGCGACTATGGCTACACCTTC. This rearrangement joins TRBV12-3 or TRBV12-4 to TRBJ1-2; D gene uncertain. The CDR3 extends over 13 amino acids. V dropped 2 bases and J dropped 3 bases, with 7 bases sitting between them.

The genes are TRBV5-1 and TRBJ2-1; 8 bases match TRBD2. The CDR3 is 16 residues long. CDR1 and CDR2 from the germline V gene are SGHRS and YFSETQ. V was pared by 0 bases and J by 0 bases, with 2 bases of the junction left unmatched. The CDR3 reads CASSLAGTSSYNEQFF. CDR3 nucleotides: TGCGCCAGCAGCTTGGCCGGGACTAGCTCCTACAATGAGCAGTTCTTC.

The chain uses TRBV3-1 (or the pseudogene TRBV3-2) and TRBJ1-2; unclear D gene. Trimming removed 4 bases from V and 4 bases from J, with 16 bases in between. Germline V CDR1 and CDR2: LGHDT, YNNKEL (reference sequence). This CDR3 spans 15 amino acids. CDR3 sequence reads: CASSLPEKRAYGYTF. The CDR3 region has the DNA TGTGCCAGCAGCCTCCCGGAGAAGAGGGCCTATGGCTACACCTTC.

The V call is TRBV5-1, the J call TRBJ2-7; TRBD1 might be the D (6 bases). Germline CDR1 is SGHRS and CDR2 is YFSETQ. Between the trimmed V and J ends, which lost 1 base and 4 bases, there was a span of 15 bases. The CDR3 has 15 residues. CDR3 coding DNA: TGCGCCAGCAGCTTGCGACAGGCAGTAGGATACGAGCAGTACTTC. Its translation: CASSLRQAVGYEQYF.

The chain is built from TRBV5-1 and TRBJ1-4; 8 nucleotides line up with TRBD1. The length of the CDR3 is 16 residues. V trimming: 0 bases; J trimming: 7 bases; junction bases outside the gene matches: 8. Germline CDR1 and CDR2: SGHRS and YFSETQ. CDR3 sequence (DNA): TGCGCCAGCAGCTTGGGGGCAGGGGGCGTAGTTGAAAAACTGTTTTTT. Translated: CASSLGAGGVVEKLFF.

This chain links TRBV19 with TRBJ2-3; TRBD2 aligns across 12 bases. Germline CDR1 LNHDA, CDR2 SQIVND (reference sequence). This CDR3 comprises 16 residues. V trimming: 4 bases; J trimming: 1 base; junction bases outside the gene matches: 3. The CDR3 spells CASSTRLAGGTDTQYF. The CDR3 DNA reads as TGTGCCAGTAGTACGCGACTAGCGGGGGGCACAGATACGCAGTATTTT.

V is TRBV7-9 and J is TRBJ1-2; D is unresolved. The length of the CDR3 is 18 residues. V was shortened by 0 bases and J by 3 bases, with 20 bases between the two germline ends. Looked up from germline, CDR1 is SEHNR and CDR2 is FQNEAQ (reference sequence). CDR3: CASSLARQRSPLDYGYTF. In DNA, the CDR3 is TGTGCCAGCAGCTTAGCGCGACAAAGATCTCCGCTTGACTATGGCTACACCTTC.

V is TRBV15 and J is TRBJ1-2; 10 nucleotides line up with TRBD1. CDR1 is LNHNV, CDR2 YYDKDF, per germline (reference sequence). The V segment lost 5 bases and the J segment 4 bases; nucleotides outside the gene matches: 7. The CDR3 spans 15 residues. The CDR3 sequence: CATSPRQGAGYGYTF. In nucleotides, the CDR3 is TGTGCCACCAGCCCTAGACAGGGGGCGGGCTATGGCTACACCTTC.

This chain connects TRBV19 to TRBJ2-5, with 7 bases matching TRBD1. Germline loops: CDR1 LNHDA, CDR2 SQIVND (reference sequence). Trimming at V came to 5 bases and at J to 1 base, leaving 13 bases not matched to a gene. This CDR3 comprises 17 residues. The CDR3 is CASSDYRGSGGQETQYF. The CDR3, as DNA: TGTGCCAGTAGTGATTACAGGGGATCAGGGGGCCAAGAGACCCAGTACTTC.

The V gene is TRBV6-2 or TRBV6-3, the J gene TRBJ1-6; 8 bases line up with TRBD1. Trimming cost V 4 bases and J 7 bases; bases outside gene matches: 3. There are 14 residues in the CDR3. Germline CDR1 reads MNHEY; CDR2 reads SVGEGT. The CDR3: CASSSTGENSPLHF. The DNA for the CDR3 is TGTGCCAGCAGTTCGACAGGGGAGAATTCACCCCTCCACTTT.

The chain joins TRBV19 to TRBJ1-2; D not resolved. Per the germline V gene, CDR1 is LNHDA and CDR2 is SQIVND (reference sequence). This CDR3 contains 14 residues. Trimming pared 8 bases from V and 6 bases from J, leaving 19 bases between. CDR3 amino acids: CASSHRSAVDGYTF. The CDR3 region has the DNA TGTGCCAGTTCCCATCGTTCGGCGGTGGATGGCTACACCTTC.

The chain is built from TRBV5-1 and TRBJ2-5; 8 nucleotides agree with TRBD1. In germline, CDR1 is SGHRS, CDR2 YFSETQ. After removal of 5 bases from V and 5 bases from J, the junction contained 8 bases not matched to a gene. CDR3 length equals 14 residues. CDR3 in amino acids: CASRGQGAWETQYF. As DNA, the CDR3 is TGCGCCAGCAGAGGGCAGGGGGCTTGGGAGACCCAGTACTTC.

This chain uses TRBV6-5 with TRBJ1-3; no firm D call. Trimming left V 4 bases short and J 0 bases short, with 7 bases between. The CDR3 is made up of 14 amino acids. From germline, CDR1 is MNHEY and CDR2 SVGAGI. Here the CDR3 reads CASSSRASGNTIYF. In DNA form, the CDR3 reads TGTGCCAGCAGTTCCCGAGCCTCTGGAAACACCATATATTTT.